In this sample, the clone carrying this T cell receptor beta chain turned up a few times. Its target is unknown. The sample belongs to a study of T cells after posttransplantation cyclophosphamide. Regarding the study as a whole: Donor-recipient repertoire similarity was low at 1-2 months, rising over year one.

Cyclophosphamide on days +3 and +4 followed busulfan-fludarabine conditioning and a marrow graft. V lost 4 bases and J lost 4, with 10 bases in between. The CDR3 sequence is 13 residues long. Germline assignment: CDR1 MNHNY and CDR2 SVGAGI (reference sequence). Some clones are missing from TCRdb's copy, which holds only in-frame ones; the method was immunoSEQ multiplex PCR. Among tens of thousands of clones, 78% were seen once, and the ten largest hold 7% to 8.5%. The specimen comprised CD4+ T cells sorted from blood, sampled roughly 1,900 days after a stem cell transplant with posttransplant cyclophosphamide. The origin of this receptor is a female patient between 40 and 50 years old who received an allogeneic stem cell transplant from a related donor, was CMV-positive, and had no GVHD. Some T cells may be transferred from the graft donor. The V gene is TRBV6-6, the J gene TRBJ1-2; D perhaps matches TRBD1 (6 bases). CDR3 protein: CASSSQGGYGYTF. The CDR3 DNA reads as TGTGCCAGCAGTTCACAGGGTGGCTATGGCTACACCTTC.